Here is one TCR beta chain with its context. Per germline, CDR1 SEHNR and CDR2 FQNEAQ (reference sequence). J lost 1 base, V lost 2 bases, and 2 bases had no gene match. The CDR3 sequence is 15 residues long. Per the original data handling: From reference gene primer amplification, estimates of nucleated cell counts were derived. Clones were read by immunoSEQ multiplex PCR, and TCRdb kept only the in-frame ones, dropping some. V and J calls and clone size follow that table, whereas D and trimming were derived from the DNA. Among over 120,000 clones listed, approximately 80% were seen once. This sample is part of a study of blood T cell repertoires in COVID-19. Whole-study context: COVID-19 samples collected from the United States, Italy and Spain covered acute and convalescent phases. T cells, B-cell-depleted T cells, or PBMCs supplied cDNA or gDNA.

Sequences were obtained from peripheral blood. The clonotype originates from a woman aged 55-69 years with acute or convalescent COVID-19. This chain connects TRBV7-9 to TRBJ2-7, with 10 bases identical to TRBD2. CDR3 protein: CASSLTSGTSYEQYF. The CDR3 region has the DNA TGTGCCAGCAGCTTAACTAGCGGGACATCCTACGAGCAGTACTTC.